Detailed here is one T cell receptor beta chain. The repertoire was sequenced with immunoSEQ multiplex PCR; TCRdb's copy has only in-frame clones and lacks some. The sample has 110,000 to 150,000 clones, 70% to 90% seen once. The sample is drawn from a study of blood T cell repertoires in COVID-19. The junction had 3 bases not matched to a gene; V was cut back by 3 bases and J by 8 bases. The CDR3 is 12 residues long. The sequencing sample was made of peripheral blood. The chain has TRBV12-3 or TRBV12-4 and TRBJ1-2; 7 bases are shared with TRBD1. This TCR was sampled from a man between 45 and 60 years old with acute or convalescent COVID-19. CDR3 amino acids: CASSFGTDGYTF. CDR3 nucleotides: TGTGCCAGCAGTTTCGGGACAGACGGCTACACCTTC.